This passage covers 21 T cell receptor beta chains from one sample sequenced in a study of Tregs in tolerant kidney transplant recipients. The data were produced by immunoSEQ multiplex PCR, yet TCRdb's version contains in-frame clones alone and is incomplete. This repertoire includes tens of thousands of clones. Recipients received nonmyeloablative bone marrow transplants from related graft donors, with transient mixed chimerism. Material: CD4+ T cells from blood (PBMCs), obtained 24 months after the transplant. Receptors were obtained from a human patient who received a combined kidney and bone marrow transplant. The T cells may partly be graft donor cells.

The CDR3 bases that were read are TGTGCCAGCAGCCCCCTAGCGGGAGGGCGGGAGACC. Translated, it gives CASSPLAGGRET. The whole CDR3 sequence reads CASSPLAGGRETQYF. The genes are TRBV11-2 and TRBJ2-5; 12 bases line up with TRBD2. Sequencing ends 3 residues short of the CDR3 end; the germline J gene provides the rest. This CDR3 comprises 15 residues. Losses at the gene ends were 5 bases for V and 5 bases for J; bases not matched to a gene: 6. In germline, CDR1 is SGHAT, CDR2 FQNNGV.

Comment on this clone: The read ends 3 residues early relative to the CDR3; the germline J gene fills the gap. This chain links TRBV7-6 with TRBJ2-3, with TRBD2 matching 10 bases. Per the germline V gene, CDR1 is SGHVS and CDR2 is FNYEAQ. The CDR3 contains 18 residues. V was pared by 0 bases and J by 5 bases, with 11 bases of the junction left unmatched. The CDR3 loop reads CASSLAGLASRGRDTQYF. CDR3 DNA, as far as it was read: TGTGCCAGCAGCTTAGCGGGACTAGCGTCCCGAGGTAGAGATACG.

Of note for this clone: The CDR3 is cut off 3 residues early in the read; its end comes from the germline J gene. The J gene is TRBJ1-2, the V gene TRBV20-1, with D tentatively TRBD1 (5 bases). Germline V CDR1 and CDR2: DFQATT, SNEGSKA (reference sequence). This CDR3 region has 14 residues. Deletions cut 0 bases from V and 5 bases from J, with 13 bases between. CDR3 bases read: TGCAGTGCTAGAGATCCGGGGGGTAAATATGGC. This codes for CSARDPGGKYG. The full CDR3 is CSARDPGGKYGYTF.

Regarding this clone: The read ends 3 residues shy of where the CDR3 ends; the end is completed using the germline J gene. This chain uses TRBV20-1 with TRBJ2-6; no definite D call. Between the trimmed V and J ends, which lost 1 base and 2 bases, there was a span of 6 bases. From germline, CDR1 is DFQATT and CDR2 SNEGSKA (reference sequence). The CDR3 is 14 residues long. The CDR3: CSARAGAGANVLTF. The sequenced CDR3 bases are TGCAGTGCTAGAGCGGGTGCTGGGGCCAACGTC.

The CDR3 sequence: CASSPRNGNEQFF. The part of the CDR3 DNA that was read is TGTGCCAGCAGCCCTAGGAACGGGAATGAG. The rearrangement links TRBV11-3 to TRBJ2-1, with unresolved D. The missing CDR3 end, 3 residues past where the read stops, is filled in from the germline J gene. In germline, CDR1 is SGHNT, CDR2 YENEEA. V was clipped by 5 bases and J by 7 bases, with 12 bases between them. This CDR3 spans 13 amino acids.

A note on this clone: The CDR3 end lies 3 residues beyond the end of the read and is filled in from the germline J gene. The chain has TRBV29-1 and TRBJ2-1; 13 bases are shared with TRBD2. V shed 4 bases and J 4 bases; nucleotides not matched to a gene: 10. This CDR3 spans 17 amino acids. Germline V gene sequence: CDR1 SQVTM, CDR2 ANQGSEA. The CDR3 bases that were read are TGCAGCGTTGGAGGGACTAGCGGGACCCCGAGGTACAATGAG. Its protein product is CSVGGTSGTPRYNE. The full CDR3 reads CSVGGTSGTPRYNEQFF.

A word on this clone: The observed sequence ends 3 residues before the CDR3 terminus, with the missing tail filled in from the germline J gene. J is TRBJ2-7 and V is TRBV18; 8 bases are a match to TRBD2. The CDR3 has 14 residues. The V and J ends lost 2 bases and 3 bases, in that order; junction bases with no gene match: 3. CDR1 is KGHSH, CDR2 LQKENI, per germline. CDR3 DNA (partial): TGTGCCAGCTCACCAAGGCGGGAGGACTACGAG. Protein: CASSPRREDYE. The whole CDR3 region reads CASSPRREDYEQYF.

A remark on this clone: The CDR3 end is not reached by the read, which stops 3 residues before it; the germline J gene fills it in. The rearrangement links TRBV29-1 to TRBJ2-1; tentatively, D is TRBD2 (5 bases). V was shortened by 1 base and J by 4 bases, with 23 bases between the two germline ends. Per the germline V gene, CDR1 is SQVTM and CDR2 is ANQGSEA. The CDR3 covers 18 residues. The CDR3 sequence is CSVEAAYGLPIPYNEQFF. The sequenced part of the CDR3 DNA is TGCAGCGTTGAAGCGGCTTATGGACTTCCCATACCGTACAATGAG.

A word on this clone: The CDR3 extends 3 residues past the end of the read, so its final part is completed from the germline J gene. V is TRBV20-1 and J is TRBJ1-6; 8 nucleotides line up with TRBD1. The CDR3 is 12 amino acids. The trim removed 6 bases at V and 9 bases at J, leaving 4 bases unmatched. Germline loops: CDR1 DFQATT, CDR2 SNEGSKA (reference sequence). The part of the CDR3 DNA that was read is TGCAGTGCCCCGGACAGGGCTTCACCC. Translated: CSAPDRASP. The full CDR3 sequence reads CSAPDRASPLHF.

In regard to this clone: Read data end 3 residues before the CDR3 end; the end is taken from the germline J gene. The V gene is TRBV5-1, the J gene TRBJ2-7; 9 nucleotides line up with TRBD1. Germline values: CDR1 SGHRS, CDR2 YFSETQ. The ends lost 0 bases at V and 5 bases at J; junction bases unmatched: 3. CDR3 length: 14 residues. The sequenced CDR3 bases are TGCGCCAGCAGCTTGGGGGACAGGGTTCACGAG. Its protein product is CASSLGDRVHE. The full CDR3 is CASSLGDRVHEQYF.

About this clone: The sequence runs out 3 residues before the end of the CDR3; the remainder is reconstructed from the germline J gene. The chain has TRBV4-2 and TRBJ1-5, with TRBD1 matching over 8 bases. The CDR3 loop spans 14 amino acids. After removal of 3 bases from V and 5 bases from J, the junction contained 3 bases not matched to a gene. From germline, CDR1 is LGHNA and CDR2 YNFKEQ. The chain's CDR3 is CASSQDRAYQPQHF. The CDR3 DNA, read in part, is TGTGCCAGCAGCCAGGACAGGGCTTATCAGCCC.

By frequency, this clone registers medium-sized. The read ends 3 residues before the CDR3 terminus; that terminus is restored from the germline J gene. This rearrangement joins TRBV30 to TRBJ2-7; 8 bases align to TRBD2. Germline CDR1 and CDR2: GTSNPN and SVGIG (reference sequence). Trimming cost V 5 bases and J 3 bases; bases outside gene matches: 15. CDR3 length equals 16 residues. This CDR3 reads CAWGRGREGSGYEQYF. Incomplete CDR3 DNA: TGTGCCTGGGGTAGGGGCCGGGAGGGGTCGGGCTACGAG.

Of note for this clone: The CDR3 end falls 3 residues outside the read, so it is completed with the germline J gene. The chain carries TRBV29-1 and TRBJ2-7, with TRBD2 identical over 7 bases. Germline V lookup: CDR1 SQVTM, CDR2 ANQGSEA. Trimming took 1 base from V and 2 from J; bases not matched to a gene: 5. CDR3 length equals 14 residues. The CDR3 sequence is CSVEGASGTYEQYF. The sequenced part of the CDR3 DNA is TGCAGCGTTGAAGGGGCTAGCGGAACCTACGAG.

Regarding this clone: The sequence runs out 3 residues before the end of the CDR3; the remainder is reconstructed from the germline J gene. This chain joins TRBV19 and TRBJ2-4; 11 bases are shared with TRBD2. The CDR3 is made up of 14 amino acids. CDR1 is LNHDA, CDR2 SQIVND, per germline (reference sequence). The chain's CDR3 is CASSIIKTSGTQYF. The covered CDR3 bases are TGTGCCAGTAGTATAATAAAGACTAGCGGGACT.

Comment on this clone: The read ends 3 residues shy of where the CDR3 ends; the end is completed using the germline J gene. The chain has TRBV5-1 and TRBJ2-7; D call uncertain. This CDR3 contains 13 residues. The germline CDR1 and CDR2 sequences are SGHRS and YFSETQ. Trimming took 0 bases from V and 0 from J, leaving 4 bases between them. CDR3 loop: CASSLDFSYEQYF. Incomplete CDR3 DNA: TGCGCCAGCAGCTTGGACTTCTCCTACGAG.

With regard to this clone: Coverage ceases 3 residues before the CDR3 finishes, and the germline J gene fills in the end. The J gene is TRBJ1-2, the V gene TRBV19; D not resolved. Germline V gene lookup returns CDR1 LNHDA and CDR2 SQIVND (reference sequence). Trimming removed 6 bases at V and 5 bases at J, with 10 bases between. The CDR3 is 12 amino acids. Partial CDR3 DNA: TGTGCCAGTAGCCGACTTCCTTATGGC. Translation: CASSRLPYG. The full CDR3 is CASSRLPYGYTF.

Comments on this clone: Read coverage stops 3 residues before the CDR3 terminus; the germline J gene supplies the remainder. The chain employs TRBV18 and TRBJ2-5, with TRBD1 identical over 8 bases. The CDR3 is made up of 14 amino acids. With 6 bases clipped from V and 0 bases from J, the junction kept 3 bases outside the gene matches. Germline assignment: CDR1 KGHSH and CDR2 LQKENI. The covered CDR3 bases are TGTGCCAGCTCCCACAGGGGGTACCAAGAGACC. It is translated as CASSHRGYQET. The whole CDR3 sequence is CASSHRGYQETQYF.

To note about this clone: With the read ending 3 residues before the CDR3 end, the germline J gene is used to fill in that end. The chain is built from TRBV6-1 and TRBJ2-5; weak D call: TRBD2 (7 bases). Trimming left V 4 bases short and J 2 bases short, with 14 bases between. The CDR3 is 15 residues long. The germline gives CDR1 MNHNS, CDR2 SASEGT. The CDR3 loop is CASSVPGGGQETQYF. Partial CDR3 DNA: TGTGCCAGCAGTGTCCCGGGGGGCGGACAAGAGACC.

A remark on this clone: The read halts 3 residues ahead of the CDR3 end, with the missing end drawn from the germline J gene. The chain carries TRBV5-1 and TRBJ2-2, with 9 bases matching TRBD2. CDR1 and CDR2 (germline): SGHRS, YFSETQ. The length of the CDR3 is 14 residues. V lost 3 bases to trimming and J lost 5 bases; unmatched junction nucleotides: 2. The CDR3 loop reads CASSSSGETGELFF. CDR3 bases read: TGCGCCAGCAGCTCTAGCGGGGAGACCGGGGAG.

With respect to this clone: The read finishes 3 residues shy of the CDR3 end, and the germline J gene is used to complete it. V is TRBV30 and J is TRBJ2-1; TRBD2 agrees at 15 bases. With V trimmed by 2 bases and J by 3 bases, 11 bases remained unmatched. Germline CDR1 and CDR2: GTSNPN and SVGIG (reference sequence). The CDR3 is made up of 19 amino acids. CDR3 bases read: TGTGCCTGGAGTCCCGGGTGGACTAGCGGGAGGGCAGACTACAATGAG. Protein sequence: CAWSPGWTSGRADYNE. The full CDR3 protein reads CAWSPGWTSGRADYNEQFF.

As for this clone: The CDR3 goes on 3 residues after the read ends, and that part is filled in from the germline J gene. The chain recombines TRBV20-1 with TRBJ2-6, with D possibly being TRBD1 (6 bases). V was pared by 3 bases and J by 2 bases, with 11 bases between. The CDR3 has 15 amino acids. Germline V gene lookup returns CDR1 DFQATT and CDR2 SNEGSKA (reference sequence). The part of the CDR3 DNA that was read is TGCAGTGCTAGTAAGGGGGTAACTGGGGCCAACGTC. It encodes CSASKGVTGANV. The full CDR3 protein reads CSASKGVTGANVLTF.